This entry lists 11 T cell receptor beta chains sequenced from one sample in a study of fetal regulatory T cell absence and autoimmunity. Some clones are missing from TCRdb's copy, which holds only in-frame ones; the method was immunoSEQ multiplex PCR. The sample consists of around 100,000 clones, about three quarters of them appearing once. The sequencing sample was made of pancreas tissue. The receptor set was obtained from a male donor with IPEX syndrome.

The CDR3 here is CASSISGGGGDTQYF. Here the CDR3 DNA reads TGTGCCAGCAGCATTAGCGGGGGCGGTGGAGATACGCAGTATTTT. The chain joins TRBV7-6 to TRBJ2-3; 9 bases agree with TRBD2. The junction had 8 bases not matched to a gene; V was cut back by 5 bases and J by 5 bases. Germline values: CDR1 SGHVS, CDR2 FNYEAQ. The CDR3 has 15 amino acids.

The chain joins TRBV4-3 to TRBJ1-4; D possibly corresponds to TRBD1 (6 bases). V lost 0 bases, J lost 7 bases, and 9 bases lay in between. CDR3 length equals 14 residues. Per the germline V gene, CDR1 is LGHNA and CDR2 is YSLEER. The CDR3 coding sequence is TGCGCCAGCAGCCAAGAAGGGGGTTTTGAAAAACTGTTTTTT. Translated: CASSQEGGFEKLFF.

This clone was counted only a few times. The chain has TRBV10-3 and TRBJ1-1, with D possibly matching TRBD1 (5 bases). Trimming removed 3 bases from V and 1 base from J, with 12 bases in between. The CDR3 is 15 amino acids. CDR1 is ENHRY, CDR2 SYGVKD, per germline. The CDR3 region is CAISEHHDRNTEAFF. CDR3 in DNA: TGTGCCATCAGTGAACACCACGACAGGAACACTGAAGCTTTCTTT.

V usage is TRBV29-1 and J usage is TRBJ1-1, with D possibly being TRBD1 (6 bases). V lost 0 bases and J lost 1, with 21 bases in between. The CDR3 spans 18 residues. Germline assignment: CDR1 SQVTM and CDR2 ANQGSEA. The CDR3, as DNA: TGCAGCGTTGAAGATACCTCGACAGGAACCCTAGGGAACACTGAAGCTTTCTTT. It specifies CSVEDTSTGTLGNTEAFF.

This sequence joins TRBV5-4 and TRBJ2-7, with D tentatively TRBD1 or TRBD2 (5 bases each). Trimming cost V 2 bases and J 3 bases, with 15 bases left between them. Germline-derived CDR1 and CDR2 are SGHNT and YYREEE (reference sequence). The CDR3 sequence is 15 residues long. The CDR3 DNA reads as TGTGCCAGCAGCTTAATGGAGAGAGGGGTCTACGAGCAGTACTTC. Protein product: CASSLMERGVYEQYF.

CDR3: CASSLIRDFYNEQFF. The CDR3 DNA reads TGCGCCAGCAGCCTTATCCGGGACTTCTACAATGAGCAGTTCTTC. The chain is built from TRBV4-3 and TRBJ2-1, with D tentatively TRBD2 (6 bases). The V end was cut by 4 bases, the J end by 3 bases, with 13 bases between. The CDR3 has 15 residues. Germline V gene sequence: CDR1 LGHNA, CDR2 YSLEER.

V usage is TRBV11-2 and J usage is TRBJ2-5; D remains ambiguous. CDR3 length equals 15 residues. CDR1 is SGHAT and CDR2 is FQNNGV in the germline V gene. Trimming removed 2 bases from V and 1 base from J, with 11 bases in between. The CDR3 DNA sequence: TGTGCCAGCAGCTTAATGGGCCAGGCCCAAGAGACCCAGTACTTC. Residues: CASSLMGQAQETQYF.

This chain joins TRBV27 and TRBJ1-2; a possible D gene is TRBD1 (6 bases). The CDR3 contains 13 residues. Trimming stripped 5 bases from V and 5 bases from J, with 12 bases between. The V gene's germline CDR1 is MNHEY and CDR2 SMNVEV (reference sequence). CDR3 coding DNA: TGTGCCAGCAGTGCACAGGGAAAGTATGGCTACACCTTC. Translating gives CASSAQGKYGYTF.

The chain employs TRBV10-3 and TRBJ2-3; 7 nucleotides match TRBD2. Germline loops: CDR1 ENHRY, CDR2 SYGVKD. CDR3 length: 17 amino acids. J lost 2 bases, V lost 0 bases, and 8 bases had no gene match. The CDR3 DNA reads as TGTGCCATCAGTGAGTCGGGCGGGAGAGGCTTCACAGATACGCAGTATTTT. This encodes CAISESGGRGFTDTQYF.

The J gene is TRBJ2-7, the V gene TRBV4-3, with TRBD2 identical over 7 bases. V lost 0 bases to trimming and J lost 3 bases; unmatched junction nucleotides: 8. Per germline, CDR1 LGHNA and CDR2 YSLEER. CDR3 length: 16 amino acids. Written as DNA, the CDR3 is TGCGCCAGCAGCCAAGAATTCTTCGGGGGGTACTACGAGCAGTACTTC. It is translated as CASSQEFFGGYYEQYF.

This clone was seen once. This chain connects TRBV4-1 to TRBJ2-1; TRBD1 agrees at 10 bases. V shed 1 base, J shed 7 bases, and the junction held 7 bases outside the gene matches. Per germline, CDR1 MGHRA and CDR2 YSYEKL. This CDR3 has 16 residues. The CDR3 protein is CASSQVAGTGENEQFF. The CDR3 bases are TGCGCCAGCAGCCAAGTCGCAGGGACAGGGGAAAATGAGCAGTTCTTC.